The present T cell receptor beta chain was sequenced within a study of blood T cell repertoires in COVID-19. Study background: Sources were T cells, B-cell-depleted T cells, or PBMCs; the material itself was cDNA or gDNA.

Everyone who took part was roughly 18 to 89 years old, and they came from about two dozen US areas. Allocation to cohorts depended on clinical history reported by the participants. For recovered donors of Cohort 3, there were two negative PCRs, clearance, or symptom resolution. V shed 3 bases and J shed 6 bases, with 11 bases lying between them. This CDR3 contains 13 residues. Clones were sequenced by immunoSEQ multiplex PCR, and TCRdb holds only the in-frame ones, with some missing. The sample gives fewer than 450,000 clones, about 88% of which show up once; roughly 1% is in the top ten. In this sample, this clone turned up many times.

The sequencing input was PBMCs or T cells enriched from blood (not recorded which). The receptor was isolated from a woman aged 25 to 39 who had recovered from COVID-19. The V gene is TRBV12-3 or TRBV12-4, the J gene TRBJ2-5; perhaps TRBD1 as D (7 bases). The CDR3 region is CASSLAGGQTQYF. CDR3 sequence (DNA): TGTGCCAGCAGTTTGGCAGGGGGGCAGACCCAGTACTTC.